Listed below are T cell receptor beta chains from one sample, sequenced in a study of identical twins. MiXCR, applied by TCRdb to the 5' RACE reads, yields one record per CDR3 protein. The repertoire holds 400,000 to 650,000 distinct CDR3 sequences, less than 25% seen once, with under 0.95% in the top ten. Separately, the same data were catalogued under a study of T cells expressing NK-cell markers.

Sequenced material: CD4+ T cells sorted from blood. The receptors originated from a woman aged 18-35 years in good health. CDR3s include the opening cysteine and the closing phenylalanine or tryptophan. Each record gives: D gene, J gene, V gene, clone size, CDR3 protein, CDR3 DNA. A D gene is named only where the DNA matches it firmly. Size values are once, few and many counts, or a class for expanded clones, and some rows have none.

d_gene: NA
j_gene: TRBJ2-2
v_gene: TRBV7-2
abundance: NA
CDR3aa: CASSRWRENTGELFF
CDR3nt: TGTGCCAGCAGCCGCTGGCGGGAGAACACCGGGGAGCTGTTTTTT

d_gene: NA
j_gene: TRBJ1-2
v_gene: TRBV29-1
abundance: NA
CDR3aa: CSVGPTEGGYTF
CDR3nt: TGCAGCGTTGGGCCTACTGAGGGTGGCTACACCTTC

d_gene: TRBD2
j_gene: TRBJ2-1
v_gene: TRBV20-1
abundance: few
CDR3aa: CSARDPNVAGAEQFF
CDR3nt: TGCAGTGCTAGAGACCCTAACGTAGCGGGAGCTGAGCAGTTCTTC

d_gene: NA
j_gene: TRBJ1-2
v_gene: TRBV6-5
abundance: few
CDR3aa: CASSYSLHRAGNYGYTF
CDR3nt: TGTGCCAGCAGTTACTCTCTGCACAGGGCGGGGAACTATGGCTACACCTTC

d_gene: TRBD2
j_gene: TRBJ2-7
v_gene: TRBV12-3/TRBV12-4
abundance: few
CDR3aa: CASSLGTSFYEQYF
CDR3nt: TGTGCCAGCAGTTTAGGGACTAGCTTCTACGAGCAGTACTTC

d_gene: TRBD1
j_gene: TRBJ2-7
v_gene: TRBV18
abundance: NA
CDR3aa: CASSARQGSSYEQYF
CDR3nt: TGTGCCAGCTCAGCGAGACAGGGATCCTCCTACGAGCAGTACTTC

d_gene: NA
j_gene: TRBJ2-4
v_gene: TRBV15
abundance: NA
CDR3aa: CATSRVLTDGQNIQYF
CDR3nt: TGTGCCACCAGCAGAGTTCTGACCGATGGTCAAAACATTCAGTACTTC

d_gene: NA
j_gene: TRBJ2-3
v_gene: TRBV10-3
abundance: NA
CDR3aa: CAIRLSGSGKTDTQYF
CDR3nt: TGTGCCATCAGATTATCGGGATCAGGAAAAACAGATACGCAGTATTTT

d_gene: NA
j_gene: TRBJ2-3
v_gene: TRBV29-1
abundance: NA
CDR3aa: CSVFGEAQYF
CDR3nt: TGCAGCGTGTTTGGGGAGGCGCAGTATTTT

d_gene: NA
j_gene: TRBJ2-5
v_gene: TRBV20-1
abundance: NA
CDR3aa: CSTGKRETQYF
CDR3nt: TGCAGTACGGGGAAGCGCGAGACCCAGTACTTC

d_gene: NA
j_gene: TRBJ2-5
v_gene: TRBV9
abundance: few
CDR3aa: CASSVVGLNLEETQYF
CDR3nt: TGTGCCAGCAGCGTTGTGGGACTGAATCTTGAAGAGACCCAGTACTTC

d_gene: TRBD1
j_gene: TRBJ1-1
v_gene: TRBV6-1
abundance: many
CDR3aa: CASRRTGNTEAFF
CDR3nt: TGTGCCAGCAGGAGGACAGGGAACACTGAAGCTTTCTTT

d_gene: TRBD1
j_gene: TRBJ2-7
v_gene: TRBV29-1
abundance: many
CDR3aa: CSAGQNEQYF
CDR3nt: TGCAGCGCGGGACAGAACGAGCAGTACTTC

d_gene: NA
j_gene: TRBJ1-5
v_gene: TRBV6-2/TRBV6-3
abundance: NA
CDR3aa: CASSYGGSGGNQPQHF
CDR3nt: TGTGCCAGCAGTTACGGTGGGTCTGGGGGCAATCAGCCCCAGCATTTT

d_gene: TRBD1
j_gene: TRBJ1-2
v_gene: TRBV19
abundance: NA
CDR3aa: CASSFWDSTYGYTF
CDR3nt: TGTGCCAGTAGTTTCTGGGACAGCACCTATGGCTACACCTTC

d_gene: TRBD1
j_gene: TRBJ1-5
v_gene: TRBV7-9
abundance: few
CDR3aa: CASSLGQGDNSNQPQHF
CDR3nt: TGTGCCAGCAGCTTAGGGCAGGGGGACAATAGCAATCAGCCCCAGCATTTT

d_gene: NA
j_gene: TRBJ2-1
v_gene: TRBV15
abundance: few
CDR3aa: CATSRPGQLYNEQFF
CDR3nt: TGTGCCACCAGCAGACCAGGACAGCTCTACAATGAGCAGTTCTTC

d_gene: TRBD2
j_gene: TRBJ2-3
v_gene: TRBV20-1
abundance: many
CDR3aa: CSAREAGGTDTQYF
CDR3nt: TGCAGTGCTAGAGAGGCGGGAGGCACAGATACGCAGTATTTT

d_gene: TRBD2
j_gene: TRBJ2-7
v_gene: TRBV7-2
abundance: NA
CDR3aa: CASSSTGTSGGREYF
CDR3nt: TGTGCCAGCAGCTCGACCGGGACTAGCGGTGGAAGGGAGTACTTC

d_gene: NA
j_gene: TRBJ2-3
v_gene: TRBV24-1
abundance: few
CDR3aa: CATSRQGTDTQYF
CDR3nt: TGTGCCACCAGCCGACAAGGCACAGATACGCAGTATTTT

d_gene: TRBD2
j_gene: TRBJ2-3
v_gene: TRBV6-1
abundance: NA
CDR3aa: CASRAGTSTTDTQYF
CDR3nt: TGTGCCAGCAGGGCGGGGACTAGTACCACAGATACGCAGTATTTT

d_gene: NA
j_gene: TRBJ2-1
v_gene: TRBV20-1
abundance: NA
CDR3aa: CSAQVGSGYKKQFF
CDR3nt: TGCAGTGCTCAAGTTGGTAGCGGATACAAGAAGCAGTTCTTC

d_gene: TRBD2
j_gene: TRBJ2-5
v_gene: TRBV18
abundance: few
CDR3aa: CASSPRNGVAGVETQYF
CDR3nt: TGTGCCAGCTCACCACGGAACGGTGTAGCGGGGGTGGAGACCCAGTACTTC

d_gene: NA
j_gene: TRBJ1-1
v_gene: TRBV20-1
abundance: few
CDR3aa: CSARVQGRTEAFF
CDR3nt: TGCAGTGCTAGAGTACAGGGAAGGACTGAAGCTTTCTTT

d_gene: TRBD1
j_gene: TRBJ2-7
v_gene: TRBV9
abundance: few
CDR3aa: CASSGQGFGEQYF
CDR3nt: TGTGCCAGCAGCGGACAGGGTTTCGGCGAGCAGTACTTC